This T cell receptor beta chain appears in the sequencing data of a study of cytomegalovirus exposure and HLA in healthy donors. V gave up 4 bases and J gave up 1 base; unmatched junction bases: 5. Germline V gene sequence: CDR1 SGHDT, CDR2 YYEEEE. The CDR3 has 16 amino acids. Study findings and constraints: Most of the TCR beta V segments (in an earlier analysis) were productive either about 87% or about 30% of the time.

PCR amplification relied on 60 Vbeta primers (plus 13 Jbeta primers). Data came from immunoSEQ multiplex PCR; TCRdb stores just in-frame clones and leaves some out. The sample holds 85,000 to 110,000 clones, 65% to 80% seen once. Comment on this clone: The antigen is unknown.

Sample: PBMCs. V is TRBV5-6 and J is TRBJ2-7, with TRBD2 matching 13 bases. The origin of this receptor is a woman in her late teens or twenties in good health and CMV-seropositive. CDR3 DNA: TGTGCCAGCAGCGCCGCGACTAGCGGGAGGTCCTACGAGCAGTACTTC. This gives the protein CASSAATSGRSYEQYF.